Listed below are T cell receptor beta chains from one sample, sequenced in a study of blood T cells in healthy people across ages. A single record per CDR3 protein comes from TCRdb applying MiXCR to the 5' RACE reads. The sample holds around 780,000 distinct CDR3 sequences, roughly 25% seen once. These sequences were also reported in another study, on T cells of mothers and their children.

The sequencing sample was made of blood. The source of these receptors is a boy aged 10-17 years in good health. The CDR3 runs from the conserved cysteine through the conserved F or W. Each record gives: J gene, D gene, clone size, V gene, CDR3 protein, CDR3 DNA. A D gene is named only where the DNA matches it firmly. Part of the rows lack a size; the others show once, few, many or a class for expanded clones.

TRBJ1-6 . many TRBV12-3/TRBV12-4 CASRRQEYSPLHF TGTGCCAGCAGGCGACAGGAATATTCACCCCTCCACTTT
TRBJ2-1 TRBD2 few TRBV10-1 CASMGLAVCYNEQFF TGCGCCAGCATGGGACTAGCGGTCTGCTACAATGAGCAGTTCTTC
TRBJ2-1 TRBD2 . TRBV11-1 CASNQGGAHNEQFF TGTGCCAGCAACCAGGGAGGGGCTCACAATGAGCAGTTCTTC
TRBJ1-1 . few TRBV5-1 CASSEVSGTEAFF TGCGCCAGCAGTGAAGTTTCGGGTACTGAAGCTTTCTTT
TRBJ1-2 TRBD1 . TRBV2 CASSYTGAIYGYTF TGTGCCAGCAGTTATACAGGGGCAATCTATGGCTACACCTTC
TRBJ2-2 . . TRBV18 CASSPVRDTGELFF TGTGCCAGCTCACCAGTAAGGGACACCGGGGAGCTGTTTTTT
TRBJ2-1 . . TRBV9 CASSALLYNEQFF TGTGCCAGCAGCGCCCTACTTTACAATGAGCAGTTCTTC
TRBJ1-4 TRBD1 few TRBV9 CASSQTGEEKLFF TGTGCCAGCAGCCAGACAGGGGAGGAAAAACTGTTTTTT
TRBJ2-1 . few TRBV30 CAWKGRAYNEQFF TGTGCCTGGAAAGGGCGGGCGTACAATGAGCAGTTCTTC
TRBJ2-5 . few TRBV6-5 CASPGLTQYF TGTGCCAGCCCGGGGTTGACCCAGTACTTC
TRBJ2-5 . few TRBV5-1 CASSSPGVGQETQYF TGCGCCAGCAGCTCCCCGGGAGTCGGCCAAGAGACCCAGTACTTC
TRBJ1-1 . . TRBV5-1 CASSLEGPNTEAFF TGCGCCAGCAGCTTGGAAGGTCCCAACACTGAAGCTTTCTTT
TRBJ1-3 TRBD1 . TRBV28 CASSPHGQGGGNTIYF TGTGCCAGCAGCCCACACGGACAGGGTGGAGGAAACACCATATATTTT
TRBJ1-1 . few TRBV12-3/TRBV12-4 CASSSWGIVGAFF TGTGCCAGCAGCTCATGGGGAATAGTTGGAGCTTTCTTT
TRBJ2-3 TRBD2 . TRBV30 CAWSVTSGGPDTQYF TGTGCCTGGAGTGTAACTAGCGGGGGACCAGATACGCAGTATTTT
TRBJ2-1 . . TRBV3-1 CASSPLRGPSREQFF TGTGCCAGCAGCCCCTTGCGGGGGCCCTCCAGGGAGCAGTTCTTC
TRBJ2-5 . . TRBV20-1 CSARDAREGMAGTQYF TGCAGTGCTAGAGACGCCCGTGAGGGGATGGCAGGGACCCAGTACTTC
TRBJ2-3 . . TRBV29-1 CSVVTGTDTQYF TGCAGCGTTGTCACAGGGACAGATACGCAGTATTTT
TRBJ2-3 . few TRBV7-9 CASSPRRGEGTDTQYF TGTGCCAGCAGCCCGCGTAGGGGCGAAGGGACAGATACGCAGTATTTT
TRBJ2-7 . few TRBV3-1 CASSQESGSWLGEQYF TGTGCCAGCAGCCAAGAGAGCGGGTCTTGGCTAGGCGAGCAGTACTTC
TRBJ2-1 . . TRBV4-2 CASSQDALRGSGDNEQFF TGTGCCAGCAGCCAAGATGCGCTTCGGGGTTCAGGGGACAATGAGCAGTTCTTC
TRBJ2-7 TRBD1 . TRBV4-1 CASSLLTGGEQYF TGCGCCAGCAGCCTCTTGACAGGGGGCGAGCAGTACTTC
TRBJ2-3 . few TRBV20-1 CSAREYGATDTQYF TGCAGTGCTAGGGAATATGGGGCCACAGATACGCAGTATTTT
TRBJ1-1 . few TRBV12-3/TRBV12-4 CASSMDGLNTEAFF TGTGCCAGCAGTATGGACGGATTGAACACTGAAGCTTTCTTT
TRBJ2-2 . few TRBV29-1 CSVEEQGTGELFF TGCAGCGTTGAGGAGCAGGGCACCGGGGAGCTGTTTTTT